The 29 T cell receptor beta chains reported below all come from one sample, sequenced in a study of T cell changes during pregnancy in multiple sclerosis. Clones were sequenced by immunoSEQ multiplex PCR, and TCRdb holds only the in-frame ones, with some missing. The table lists 40,000 to 50,000 clones, about 92% of them singletons, with around 0.64% in the top ten. Sequencing used CD4+ T cells from peripheral blood mononuclear cells, obtained in the third trimester of pregnancy. The receptors originated from a female donor with multiple sclerosis, enrolled in a pregnancy study.

This clone was counted between two and nine times. The J gene is TRBJ1-1, the V gene TRBV30; the D is unclear. The V gene lost 0 bases and the J gene lost 2 bases, with 10 bases spanning the gap. Per germline, CDR1 GTSNPN and CDR2 SVGIG (reference sequence). The CDR3 has 14 amino acids. CDR3 nucleotides: TGTGCCTGGAGTGTTAGAGGGATTAACACTGAAGCTTTCTTT. Its protein product is CAWSVRGINTEAFF.

The chain recombines TRBV6-5 with TRBJ1-1, with 9 bases fitting TRBD1. CDR3 length: 16 amino acids. Trimming at V came to 4 bases and at J to 1 base, leaving 7 bases not matched to a gene. CDR1 and CDR2 from the germline V gene are MNHEY and SVGAGI. The CDR3 loop reads CASSFSQGARNTEAFF. CDR3 bases: TGTGCCAGCAGTTTCTCACAGGGGGCAAGGAACACTGAAGCTTTCTTT.

This chain joins TRBV25-1 and TRBJ2-3; D gene unclear. The germline V gene has CDR1 MGHDK and CDR2 SYGVNS. V dropped 3 bases and J dropped 6 bases, with 10 bases sitting between them. The CDR3 has 13 residues. CDR3 loop: CASSDGGADTQYF. CDR3 nucleotides: TGTGCCAGCAGTGACGGCGGAGCCGATACGCAGTATTTT.

CDR3 DNA: TGCGCCAGCAGCCAAGTACTGTCCCTAGCCAAAAACATTCAGTACTTC. This sequence encodes CASSQVLSLAKNIQYF. The V call is TRBV4-1, the J call TRBJ2-4; unclear D gene. The V gene's germline CDR1 is MGHRA and CDR2 YSYEKL. The CDR3 totals 16 residues. The V end was cut by 1 base, the J end by 0 bases, with 10 bases between.

The rearrangement links TRBV5-1 to TRBJ1-1, with TRBD1 as a possible D gene (5 bases). The CDR3 totals 14 residues. Between the trimmed V and J ends, which lost 4 bases and 7 bases, there was a span of 17 bases. Per the germline V gene, CDR1 is SGHRS and CDR2 is YFSETQ. The CDR3 is CASSQGTKLGEAFF. Here the CDR3 DNA reads TGCGCCAGCAGCCAGGGTACGAAATTGGGTGAAGCTTTCTTT.

The chain recombines TRBV27 with TRBJ2-5; D gene unclear. CDR1 and CDR2 from the germline V gene are MNHEY and SMNVEV (reference sequence). The length of the CDR3 is 12 residues. With 3 bases removed from V and 2 bases from J, the gap between germline ends came to 4 bases. CDR3 sequence: CASSFRQETQYF. DNA of the CDR3: TGTGCCAGCAGTTTCCGTCAAGAGACCCAGTACTTC.

This chain links TRBV6-4 with TRBJ2-1, with D possibly matching TRBD2 (7 bases). The V gene lost 2 bases and the J gene lost 7 bases, with 18 bases spanning the gap. Germline V gene sequence: CDR1 MRHNA, CDR2 SNTAGT. The CDR3 has 16 amino acids. CDR3: CASSDRAGALPNEQFF. The CDR3 DNA reads TGTGCCAGCAGTGACCGGGCGGGGGCACTCCCGAATGAGCAGTTCTTC.

V gene TRBV2 combines with J gene TRBJ2-1; 15 bases fit TRBD2. Germline lookup yields CDR1 SNHLY and CDR2 FYNNEI. V lost 9 bases and J lost 0; bases outside the gene matches: 6. The CDR3 is 17 residues long. The CDR3 sequence is CASTGTSGGSSYNEQFF. As DNA, the CDR3 is TGTGCCAGTACCGGGACTAGCGGGGGGAGCTCCTACAATGAGCAGTTCTTC.

The chain has TRBV11-2 and TRBJ2-1, with 9 nucleotides matching TRBD2. Germline CDR1 reads SGHAT; CDR2 reads FQNNGV. The CDR3 length is 16 residues. Trimming took 8 bases from V and 3 from J; bases not matched to a gene: 11. The CDR3 loop reads CASRGILAGIYNEQFF. CDR3 nucleotide sequence: TGTGCCAGCCGGGGTATTCTAGCGGGGATCTACAATGAGCAGTTCTTC. Supplemented by reference TRBV11-2 and TRBJ2-1, the full variable domain reads EAGVAQSPRYKIIEKRQSVAFWCNPISGHATLYWYQQILGQGPKLLIQFQNNGVVDDSQLPKDRFSAERLKGVDSTLKIQPAKLEDSAVYLCASRGILAGIYNEQFFGPGTRLTVL.

The rearrangement joins TRBV5-1 to TRBJ2-1, with D possibly matching TRBD2 (6 bases). CDR3 size: 15 residues. The V and J ends lost 4 bases and 4 bases respectively, with 15 bases between them. CDR1 and CDR2 (germline): SGHRS, YFSETQ. The chain's CDR3 is CASSTEGRDYNEQFF. Here the CDR3 DNA reads TGCGCCAGCAGCACCGAGGGGCGGGATTACAATGAGCAGTTCTTC.

The chain uses TRBV27 and TRBJ1-2; D not resolved. V was pared by 6 bases and J by 8 bases, with 13 bases between. The germline CDR1 and CDR2 sequences are MNHEY and SMNVEV (reference sequence). The CDR3 covers 12 residues. The CDR3 loop reads CASSATAGGYTF. CDR3 DNA sequence: TGTGCCAGCAGCGCGACTGCGGGGGGCTACACCTTC.

The chain couples TRBV7-2 to TRBJ1-3; 7 bases are shared with TRBD1. The junction had 9 bases not matched to a gene; V was cut back by 4 bases and J by 6 bases. Germline V gene data show CDR1 as SGHTA and CDR2 as FQGNSA. The length of the CDR3 is 15 residues. The CDR3 DNA sequence: TGTGCCAGCAGCTCCCGCGACAGGGACATAAACACCATATATTTT. Its translation is CASSSRDRDINTIYF.

V usage is TRBV11-2 and J usage is TRBJ2-7, with D possibly matching TRBD2 (5 bases). The CDR3 is 12 amino acids. CDR1 is SGHAT and CDR2 is FQNNGV in the germline V gene. V gave up 3 bases and J gave up 2 bases, with 5 bases separating them. The CDR3 is CASSFGTYEQYF. The CDR3 DNA reads TGTGCCAGCAGCTTCGGGACCTACGAGCAGTACTTC.

The chain joins TRBV19 to TRBJ2-1; 9 nucleotides line up with TRBD2. This CDR3 is built from 14 residues. V lost 7 bases and J lost 10; bases outside the gene matches: 11. CDR1 and CDR2 from the germline V gene are LNHDA and SQIVND (reference sequence). The CDR3 nucleotides are TGTGCCAGTACGCCTAGCGGGGACCTAGAGGAGCAGTTCTTC. Translated: CASTPSGDLEEQFF.

The genes are TRBV4-3 and TRBJ2-7; D possibly corresponds to TRBD2 (5 bases). Trimming took 0 bases from V and 0 from J, leaving 9 bases between them. The CDR3 runs to 15 residues. The germline V gene encodes CDR1 LGHNA and CDR2 YSLEER. The CDR3: CASSQDGGFSYEQYF. The DNA of the CDR3 is TGCGCCAGCAGCCAAGACGGAGGATTCTCCTACGAGCAGTACTTC.

The chain uses TRBV2 and TRBJ2-7; 11 bases agree with TRBD1. This CDR3 region has 17 residues. The trim removed 4 bases at V and 3 bases at J, leaving 11 bases unmatched. Germline lookup yields CDR1 SNHLY and CDR2 FYNNEI. Written as DNA, the CDR3 is TGTGCCAGCAGTGCCCCTACCCCCGGGACAGGGGGCTACGAGCAGTACTTC. The encoded protein is CASSAPTPGTGGYEQYF.

The genes are TRBV18 and TRBJ1-2; possible D gene TRBD1, 6 bases. The ends were cut back, 6 bases at V and 2 bases at J, with 13 bases in the middle. From germline, CDR1 is KGHSH and CDR2 LQKENI. This CDR3 comprises 14 residues. As DNA, the CDR3 is TGTGCCAGCTCGCCGGGGGGGGGCAACTATGGCTACACCTTC. This translates into CASSPGGGNYGYTF.

This sequence joins TRBV28 and TRBJ2-2, with 7 bases lining up with TRBD2. Trimming removed 3 bases from V and 3 bases from J; junction bases left unmatched: 4. The CDR3 loop spans 15 amino acids. Germline V gives CDR1 MDHEN, CDR2 SYDVKM. The CDR3 spells CASSFSGRYTGELFF. CDR3 nucleotide sequence: TGTGCCAGCAGTTTCTCCGGGAGGTACACCGGGGAGCTGTTTTTT. The variable domain in full, with the rest retrieved from reference TRBV28 and TRBJ2-2, is DVKVTQSSRYLVKRTGEKVFLECVQDMDHENMFWYRQDPGLGLRLIYFSYDVKMKEKGDIPEGYSVSREKKERFSLILESASTNQTSMYLCASSFSGRYTGELFFGEGSRLTVL.

The V call is TRBV30, the J call TRBJ2-6; D gene ambiguous. V gave up 1 base and J gave up 0 bases, with 10 bases separating them. The CDR3 is 16 amino acids. CDR1 is GTSNPN and CDR2 is SVGIG in the germline V gene (reference sequence). This CDR3 reads CAWSDEVSSGANVLTF. CDR3 nucleotide sequence: TGTGCCTGGAGTGATGAGGTCAGCTCTGGGGCCAACGTCCTGACTTTC.

This clone appeared a single time. The chain has TRBV6-5 and TRBJ2-2; a possible D gene is TRBD2 (5 bases). The CDR3 covers 11 residues. V lost 11 bases and J lost 4, with 8 bases in between. Looked up from germline, CDR1 is MNHEY and CDR2 is SVGAGI. CDR3 protein: CAHEGTGELFF. CDR3 nucleotides: TGTGCCCACGAGGGCACCGGGGAGCTGTTTTTT.

This clone came up once. This chain connects TRBV5-4 to TRBJ2-1; 9 bases fit TRBD1. Germline V gene lookup returns CDR1 SGHNT and CDR2 YYREEE (reference sequence). The CDR3 is 15 amino acids. V gave up 4 bases and J gave up 3 bases; unmatched junction bases: 5. The CDR3 sequence is CASSVGQGNYNEQFF. For the CDR3, the DNA is TGTGCCAGCAGCGTGGGACAGGGTAACTACAATGAGCAGTTCTTC.

The CDR3 here is CASRPGNLATQPQHF. The CDR3 DNA is TGTGCCAGCAGGCCGGGGAACCTGGCGACTCAGCCCCAGCATTTT. The V and J genes are TRBV2 and TRBJ1-5, with D unresolved. The CDR3 has 15 amino acids. Germline V CDR1 and CDR2: SNHLY, FYNNEI. Between the trimmed V and J ends, which lost 6 bases and 6 bases, there was a span of 18 bases.

The chain employs TRBV5-6 and TRBJ1-1; TRBD1 matches 8 bases. The V gene end was trimmed by 4 bases and the J gene end by 5 bases; junction bases not matched to a gene: 16. The germline V gene encodes CDR1 SGHDT and CDR2 YYEEEE. The CDR3 is made up of 17 amino acids. The CDR3 loop is CASSHRGTGPIGTEAFF. The CDR3 region has the DNA TGTGCCAGCAGCCACAGGGGGACAGGTCCTATTGGTACTGAAGCTTTCTTT.

The chain carries TRBV5-1 and TRBJ1-5; D is unresolved. Germline CDR1 reads SGHRS; CDR2 reads YFSETQ. V lost 2 bases to trimming and J lost 1 base, with 10 bases between them. The CDR3 spans 15 residues. As DNA, the CDR3 is TGCGCCAGCAGCTTCGAGGGTAACAGCAATCAGCCCCAGCATTTT. Its protein is CASSFEGNSNQPQHF.

This chain connects TRBV18 to TRBJ1-5; D unclear. From germline, CDR1 is KGHSH and CDR2 LQKENI. V was cut by 3 bases and J by 0 bases, with 12 bases left in between. The CDR3 totals 16 residues. CDR3 residues: CASSPYGSGSNQPQHF. CDR3 nucleotide sequence: TGTGCCAGCTCACCTTACGGGTCGGGTAGCAATCAGCCCCAGCATTTT. Complete variable domain (other parts from reference TRBV18 and TRBJ1-5): NAGVMQNPRHLVRRRGQEARLRCSPMKGHSHVYWYRQLPEEGLKFMVYLQKENIIDESGMPKERFSAEFPKEGPSILRIQQVVRGDSAAYFCASSPYGSGSNQPQHFGDGTRLSIL.

The genes are TRBV16 and TRBJ1-5; no clear D. CDR1 is KGHSY, CDR2 FQNENV, per germline. The ends were cut back, 4 bases at V and 4 bases at J, with 11 bases in the middle. This CDR3 region has 14 residues. This CDR3 reads CASSRRGENQPQHF. The CDR3 region has the DNA TGTGCCAGCAGCCGCCGGGGAGAAAATCAGCCCCAGCATTTT.

A single count supports this clone. This chain uses TRBV7-9 with TRBJ2-3; 10 bases fit TRBD1. CDR3 size: 16 residues. The ends lost 5 bases at V and 5 bases at J; junction bases unmatched: 10. The germline V gene has CDR1 SEHNR and CDR2 FQNEAQ (reference sequence). The CDR3 DNA sequence: TGTGCCAGCAGCCCGTTGGGGACAGGGGTGATAGATACGCAGTATTTT. It encodes CASSPLGTGVIDTQYF.

This clone came up once. The chain joins TRBV7-7 to TRBJ2-5; D remains ambiguous. V dropped 0 bases and J dropped 0 bases, with 5 bases sitting between them. The CDR3 is 14 amino acids. CDR1 and CDR2 from the germline V gene are SSHAT and FNYEAQ (reference sequence). The CDR3 here is CASSLAGHQETQYF. Written as DNA, the CDR3 is TGTGCCAGCAGCTTAGCCGGTCACCAAGAGACCCAGTACTTC.

This chain connects TRBV19 to TRBJ2-7; 7 bases are shared with TRBD1. CDR1 and CDR2 from the germline V gene are LNHDA and SQIVND (reference sequence). This CDR3 has 16 residues. V dropped 3 bases and J dropped 1; count of bases not matched to a gene: 9. The CDR3 nucleotides read TGTGCCAGTAGTATGGTTCACAGGGGCGGTTCCTACGAGCAGTACTTC. This encodes CASSMVHRGGSYEQYF.